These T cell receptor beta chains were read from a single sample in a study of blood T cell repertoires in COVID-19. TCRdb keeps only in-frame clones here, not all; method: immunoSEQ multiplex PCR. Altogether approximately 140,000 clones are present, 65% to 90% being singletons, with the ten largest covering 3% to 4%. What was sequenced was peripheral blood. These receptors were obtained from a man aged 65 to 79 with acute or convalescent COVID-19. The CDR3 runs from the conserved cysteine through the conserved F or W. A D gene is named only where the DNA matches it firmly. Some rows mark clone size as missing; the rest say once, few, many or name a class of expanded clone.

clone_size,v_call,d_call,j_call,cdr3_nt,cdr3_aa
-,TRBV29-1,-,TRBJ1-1,TGCAGCGTTGATCGGTTCATGAACACTGAAGCTTTCTTT,CSVDRFMNTEAFF
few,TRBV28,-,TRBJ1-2,TGTGCCAGCAGTTTGGGGCCGGGGGTCTATGGCTACACCTTC,CASSLGPGVYGYTF
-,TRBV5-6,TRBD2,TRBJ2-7,TGTGCCAGCAGCTTAGGACTAGCGGGAGTCTACGAGCAGTACTTC,CASSLGLAGVYEQYF
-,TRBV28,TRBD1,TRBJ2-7,TGTGCCACCCAGGGGGCTTACGAGCAGTACTTC,CATQGAYEQYF
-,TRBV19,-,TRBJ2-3,TGTGCCAGTAGTATGGGCCGGACTAGCACAGATACGCAGTATTTT,CASSMGRTSTDTQYF
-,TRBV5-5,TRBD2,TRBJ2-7,TGTGCCAGCAGCTTGCTAGCGGGAGAGGCGGAGTACTTC,CASSLLAGEAEYF
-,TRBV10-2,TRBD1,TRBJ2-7,TGCGCCAGCAGCAACCAAGGGGGCAACGAGCAGTACTTC,CASSNQGGNEQYF
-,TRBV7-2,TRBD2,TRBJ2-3,TGTGCCAGCAGCTTAGCCCTCACTGGACTAGCGGGAGACGCAGATACGCAGTATTTT,CASSLALTGLAGDADTQYF
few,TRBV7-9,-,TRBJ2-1,TGTGCCAGCAACTCTCCTAGCAAAAATGAGCAGTTCTTC,CASNSPSKNEQFF
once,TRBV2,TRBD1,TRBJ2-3,TGTGCCAGCAATACCGACAGGGGGCGAGGAGATACGCAGTATTTT,CASNTDRGRGDTQYF
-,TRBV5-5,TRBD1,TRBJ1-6,TGTGCCAGCAGCTTGGGGTCCAACGTAGGACAGGATAATTCACCCCTCCACTTT,CASSLGSNVGQDNSPLHF
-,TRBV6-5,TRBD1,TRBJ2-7,TGTGCCAGCAAAACCGGGCAGGGGGCCTACGAGCAGTACTTC,CASKTGQGAYEQYF
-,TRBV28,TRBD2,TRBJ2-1,TGTGCCAGCAGTTTAACCGAGGCGGGAGGCCGGAATGAGCAGTTCTTC,CASSLTEAGGRNEQFF
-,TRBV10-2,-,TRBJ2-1,TGCGCCAGCAGCTCCGGACAGACGGACAATGAGCAGTTCTTC,CASSSGQTDNEQFF
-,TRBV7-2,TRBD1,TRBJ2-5,TGTGCCAGCAGCTTAGAGTTACAGGGGGCCCGGGAGCAAGAGACCCAGTACTTC,CASSLELQGAREQETQYF
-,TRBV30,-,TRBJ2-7,TGTGCCTGGAGTGTAAGTAGTTACGAGCAGTACTTC,CAWSVSSYEQYF
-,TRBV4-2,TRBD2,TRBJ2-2,TGTGCCAGCAGCCAGATGGGGGGGAGGGCCAACACCGGGGAGCTGTTTTTT,CASSQMGGRANTGELFF
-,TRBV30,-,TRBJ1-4,TGTGCCTGGAGTAAGCGCCCGACAACTAATGAAAAACTGTTTTTT,CAWSKRPTTNEKLFF
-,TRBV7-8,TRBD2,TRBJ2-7,TGTGCCAGCAGCTTAGTGGGACTAGCTACCGAGCAGTACTTC,CASSLVGLATEQYF
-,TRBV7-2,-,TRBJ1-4,TGTGCCAGCAGCTTAAGCGGCCCGGCTGAAAAACTGTTTTTT,CASSLSGPAEKLFF
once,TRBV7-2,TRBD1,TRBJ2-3,TGTGCCAGCACCCCAAATCCGGGACAGACCATCACAGATACGCAGTATTTT,CASTPNPGQTITDTQYF
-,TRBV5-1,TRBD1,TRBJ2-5,TGCGCCAGCAGCAAGGGACAGGGAAGGGCAGAGACCCAGTACTTC,CASSKGQGRAETQYF
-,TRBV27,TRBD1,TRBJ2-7,TGTGCCAGCAGTTTAGGACAGGTTGACGAGCAGTACTTC,CASSLGQVDEQYF
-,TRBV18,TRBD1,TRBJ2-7,TGTGCCAGCTCACGACAGGGCTACGAGCAGTACTTC,CASSRQGYEQYF
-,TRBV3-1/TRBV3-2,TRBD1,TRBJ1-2,TGTGCCAGCAGCCAAGACAGACAGGGGGGAAACTATGGCTACACCTTC,CASSQDRQGGNYGYTF
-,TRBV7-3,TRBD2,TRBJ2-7,TGTGCCAGCAGACGGACTAGCGGGGGGAGCTCCTACGAGCAGTACTTC,CASRRTSGGSSYEQYF
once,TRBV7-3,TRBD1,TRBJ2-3,TGTGCCAGCAGCTGGACAGGGTTCACAGATACGCAGTATTTT,CASSWTGFTDTQYF
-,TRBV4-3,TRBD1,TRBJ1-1,TGCGCCAGCAGCCCAGTGGGACAGCTCACTCAAGCTTTCTTT,CASSPVGQLTQAFF
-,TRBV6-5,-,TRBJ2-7,TGTGCCAGCAGTTACTCGGCCAGGGAAGGTTACGAGCAGTACTTC,CASSYSAREGYEQYF
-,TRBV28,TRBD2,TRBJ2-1,TGTGCCAGCCTACCGGGACTAGCGGGAGACGAGCAGTTCTTC,CASLPGLAGDEQFF
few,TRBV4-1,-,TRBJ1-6,TGCGCCAGCAGCCATATCCCTAGCTCCTATAATTCACCCCTCCACTTT,CASSHIPSSYNSPLHF
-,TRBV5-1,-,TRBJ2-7,TGCGCCAGCTCCGGGACAAGCTCCTACGAGCAGTACTTC,CASSGTSSYEQYF